This TCR beta chain originates from a study of response to subunit inactivated influenza vaccine. TCRdb re-called the RT-PCR reads through MiXCR, storing one row per CDR3 protein. This repertoire shows roughly 700,000 distinct CDR3 sequences, roughly 13% found once; its top ten account for 6% to 8%. This clonotype was found a few times. This sample comprised PBMCs from blood, obtained 14 to 15 days before vaccination. The sequence was collected from a man in his forties or fifties who received an inactivated influenza vaccine.

The CDR3 coding sequence is TGCGCCAGCAGCCAAGAACCGGACAGGGCATTCGGTGAGACCCAGTACTTC. It yields the protein CASSQEPDRAFGETQYF. The chain combines TRBV4-1 with TRBJ2-5, with TRBD1 matching over 8 bases. The CDR3 is made up of 17 amino acids. Looked up from germline, CDR1 is MGHRA and CDR2 is YSYEKL. V lost 0 bases and J lost 5; bases outside the gene matches: 11.